This T cell receptor beta chain was observed in a study of human thymus T cells. General observations from the study: Unrelated individuals were reported by related research to share highly overlapping thymic repertoires.

Corrective heart surgery yielded the resections from which the thymus tissue came. Points on this clone: The antigen is not known.

Clones were sequenced by immunoSEQ multiplex PCR, and TCRdb holds only the in-frame ones, with some missing. This table holds around 130,000 clones, around 94% found once. Trimming at V came to 7 bases and at J to 2 bases, leaving 2 bases not matched to a gene. In germline, CDR1 is LNHDA, CDR2 SQIVND (reference sequence). The CDR3 spans 13 residues. The TCR was taken from a boy less than two years old with a congenital heart defect but otherwise immunologically healthy. Sequencing input: thymus tissue. This chain uses TRBV19 with TRBJ1-3; 7 bases are shared with TRBD1. The CDR3 DNA reads TGTGCCAGTATTGACAGGGCTGGAAACACCATATATTTT. Protein: CASIDRAGNTIYF.